The clone carrying this TCR beta chain was detected many times. The CDR3 is made up of 12 amino acids. Germline-derived CDR1 and CDR2 are DFQATT and SNEGSKA (reference sequence). Trimming took 3 bases from V and 5 from J, leaving 11 bases between them. Some clones are missing from TCRdb's copy, which holds only in-frame ones; the method was immunoSEQ multiplex PCR. In the table there are some 310,000 clones, approximately 89% of which are singletons. This entry is derived from a study of blood T cell repertoires in COVID-19. The TCR was taken from a woman in her twenties or thirties who had recovered from COVID-19. Source material: PBMCs or T cells enriched from blood (not recorded which). The genes are TRBV20-1 and TRBJ2-7, with D maybe TRBD1 (5 bases). The CDR3 region has the DNA TGCAGTGCTAGTAGGACACTCAACGAGCAGTACTTC. Translation gives CSASRTLNEQYF.